The present TCR beta chain was sequenced within a study of blood T cell repertoires in COVID-19. Method: immunoSEQ multiplex PCR; TCRdb's copy keeps in-frame clones and lacks some. Counted here are around 500,000 clones, 80% to 90% occurring once; the ten biggest clones make up around 8%. V gave up 4 bases and J gave up 5 bases, with 21 bases separating them. Germline CDR1 reads SGHRS; CDR2 reads YFSETQ. The CDR3 is 16 amino acids. Material: PBMCs or T cells enriched from blood (not recorded which). This receptor was identified in a woman in her sixties or seventies who had recovered from COVID-19. This rearrangement joins TRBV5-1 to TRBJ2-5; possibly TRBD1 for D (6 bases). The CDR3 sequence: CASSPGSGGSGETQYF. The CDR3 region has the DNA TGCGCCAGCAGCCCTGGGAGTGGGGGCTCAGGGGAGACCCAGTACTTC.